One sample yielded the 13 T cell receptor beta chains listed below, sequenced in a study of tumor-infiltrating lymphocytes in primary liver carcinoma (dated by TCRdb to between 2016 and 2019). The sequencer was an Illumina HiSeq 2500. Starting from about 500 ng total RNA, TCRbeta-specific cDNA was produced by reverse transcription with a constant-region primer and ProtoScript II reverse transcriptase. Construction of the TCRbeta libraries relied on three nested rounds of multiplex PCR, following a slightly modified ARM-PCR procedure. The first two PCR rounds used multiplex TRBV1-TRBV30 forward primers with a Cbeta reverse primer, each for about 10 cycles. TCRdb trimmed public reads at Q25 via fastp, called clones via MiXCR and kept in-frame beta chains. A single entry per CDR3 protein holds the most common genes and DNA from its merged rows. The sample table lists roughly 120,000 distinct CDR3 sequences, approximately 64% of them with a count of one. The ten top clones hold more than 7% of the sample.

Total RNA and DNA were co-extracted without cell sorting from about 19-30 mg of bulk tissue using the AllPrep DNA/RNA mini kit. The sequenced sample consisted of liver tumor tissue from sampling region 3. The sample's cell subset or site label, decoded: tumor region T3, left-lateral pole. The receptor source for this set is a woman in her sixties with primary liver carcinoma and hepatitis B virus infection.

In this sample, this clonotype turned up once. An end of the junction does not agree with germline; a read error may underlie this. V usage is TRBV6-5 and J usage is TRBJ2-7, with a possible D match to TRBD2 (5 bases). Germline V gene data show CDR1 as MNHEY and CDR2 as SVGAGI. The CDR3 covers 12 residues. The CDR3 loop is CASGSRGREQHF. Here the CDR3 DNA reads TGTGCCAGCGGCAGCCGAGGTAGGGAGCAGCACTTC.

CDR3 DNA sequence: TGTGCCAGCAGCTTTTGGAGGACTAGCGGGAGCAGGGGAGAGACCCAGTACTTC. Its translation is CASSFWRTSGSRGETQYF. The chain uses TRBV7-9 and TRBJ2-5; 13 nucleotides align to TRBD2. Germline lookup yields CDR1 SEHNR and CDR2 FQNEAQ (reference sequence). The CDR3 contains 18 residues. Trimming removed 3 bases from V and 4 bases from J; junction bases left unmatched: 11.

Notes on this clonotype: A much more abundant neighbour one base away suggests this may be a read error. Since the CDR3 does not end with the conserved phenylalanine or tryptophan, this likely comes from a read error. The chain has TRBV4-1 and TRBJ2-3, with D possibly TRBD2 on 6 matching bases. Deletions cut 0 bases from V and 6 bases from J, with 10 bases between. The germline V gene encodes CDR1 MGHRA and CDR2 YSYEKL. This CDR3 is 14 amino acids long. This CDR3 is CASSQERGRDTQYI. CDR3 bases: TGCGCCAGCAGCCAAGAAAGAGGGAGGGATACGCAGTATATT.

In the case of this clonotype: Sequence at one end of the junction differs from germline and may be a read error. This chain links TRBV12-5 with TRBJ1-1; 9 positions agree with TRBD1. The germline V gene encodes CDR1 LGHNT and CDR2 FRNRAP. The CDR3 totals 15 residues. DNA of the CDR3: TGTACTAGTGGTTCGGGACAGGGTCCGAACAGTGAAGCTTTCTTT. Residues: CTSGSGQGPNSEAFF.

As concerns this clonotype: Mismatch with germline at one junction end may stem from a read error. This chain uses TRBV11-2 with TRBJ2-2; tentatively, D is TRBD2 (6 bases). The CDR3 spans 13 residues. In germline, CDR1 is SGHAT, CDR2 FQNNGV. CDR3: CASGLDGTGEPFF. The CDR3 DNA follows: TGTGCCAGCGGCTTAGATGGGACTGGGGAGCCGTTTTTT.

Regarding this clonotype: It is likely a read error, because the conserved phenylalanine at the end of the CDR3 is missing. The rearrangement links TRBV29-1 to TRBJ2-1, with a possible D match to TRBD2 (6 bases). The CDR3 has 11 residues. Germline V CDR1 and CDR2: SQVTM, ANQGSEA. Trimming cost V 6 bases and J 10 bases, with 13 bases left between them. The CDR3 DNA is TGCAGCGTGTGGGCAGGAGGGGAGCAGTTCTCC. It codes for CSVWAGGEQFS.

V is TRBV11-2 and J is TRBJ1-5, with TRBD1 as a possible D gene (6 bases). V was shortened by 5 bases and J by 5 bases, with 16 bases between the two germline ends. CDR1 SGHAT and CDR2 FQNNGV come from the germline V gene. This CDR3 spans 15 amino acids. The CDR3 coding sequence is TGTGCCAGCAGCCCCGGGGGGCCCAAGGATCAGCCCCAGCATTTT. It yields the protein CASSPGGPKDQPQHF.

Note on this clonotype: A much larger clone is a single base away; this may be a read error. This chain uses TRBV25-1 with TRBJ2-5, with D possibly matching TRBD2 (5 bases). The CDR3 sequence is 14 residues long. The V gene's germline CDR1 is MGHDK and CDR2 SYGVNS. V lost 7 bases, J lost 5 bases, and 17 bases lay in between. The CDR3 reads CASTGGGRFETQYF. DNA for the CDR3: TGTGCCAGCACTGGTGGCGGGCGCTTCGAGACCCAGTACTTC.

This clonotype was seen a single time. V usage is TRBV7-8 and J usage is TRBJ2-3, with 9 bases lining up with TRBD1. Germline values: CDR1 SGHVS, CDR2 FQNEAQ. Trimming took 8 bases from V and 4 from J; bases not matched to a gene: 13. The CDR3 covers 16 residues. CDR3 region: CASGVTRTGVSDTQYF. The CDR3 DNA reads as TGTGCCAGCGGGGTAACACGGACAGGGGTATCAGATACGCAGTATTTT.

Turning to this clonotype: This clone may be a read error of a much larger clone one base away. This rearrangement joins TRBV5-1 to TRBJ2-4, with no clear D. Trimming removed 0 bases from V and 0 bases from J, with 10 bases in between. The CDR3 is 16 amino acids. The germline gives CDR1 SGHRS, CDR2 YFSETQ. DNA for the CDR3: TGCGCCAGCAGCTTGGAAGTCACAGAAGCCAAAAACATTCAGTACTTC. This encodes CASSLEVTEAKNIQYF. The full variable domain, its missing parts supplied by reference TRBV5-1 and TRBJ2-4, is KAGVTQTPRYLIKTRGQQVTLSCSPISGHRSVSWYQQTPGQGLQFLFEYFSETQRNKGNFPGRFSGRQFSNSRSEMNVSTLELGDSALYLCASSLEVTEAKNIQYFGAGTRLSVL.

As concerns this clonotype: One end of the junction varies from germline; a read error may be responsible. The chain is built from TRBV7-9 and TRBJ2-1, with a possible D match to TRBD2 (6 bases). CDR3 length: 14 amino acids. The germline V gene encodes CDR1 SEHNR and CDR2 FQNEAQ (reference sequence). CDR3 sequence reads: CASSLGDSYNERFF. CDR3 in DNA: TGTGCCAGCAGCTTGGGGGACTCCTACAATGAGCGGTTCTTC.

The chain recombines TRBV28 with TRBJ2-5, with TRBD2 matching 10 bases. Germline assignment: CDR1 MDHEN and CDR2 SYDVKM. With 10 bases clipped from V and 4 bases from J, the junction kept 12 bases outside the gene matches. This CDR3 has 15 amino acids. The CDR3 here is CATGRAGGGAETQYF. As DNA, the CDR3 is TGTGCCACAGGGCGAGCGGGGGGGGGCGCAGAGACCCAGTACTTC.

The gene calls are TRBV11-2 and TRBJ1-1, with TRBD1 matching 9 bases. Trimming removed 6 bases from V and 3 bases from J; junction bases left unmatched: 8. CDR3 length: 15 amino acids. Germline CDR1 reads SGHAT; CDR2 reads FQNNGV. CDR3 DNA: TGTGCCAGCAGTCCTATGGGACAGGGTTACACTGAAGCTTTCTTT. Protein product: CASSPMGQGYTEAFF.